This T cell receptor (beta chain) was documented in a study of blood T cell repertoires in COVID-19 (dated by TCRdb to 2020 to 2021). Study-wide context: Samples from collaborators originated in the United States, Italy and Spain and spanned both the acute and convalescent phases of COVID-19. HLA class I and class II types, where available, came from metadata supplied by the sample provider rather than from assay-based typing. A de-identified subject ID, COVID-19 status, age in years and sex were almost always included in the sample metadata. The material from the prospective study consisted of cDNA or gDNA derived from T cells, B-cell-depleted T cells, or PBMCs. The dataset comprised deeply sampled blood TCRbeta repertoires from subjects exposed to, actively infected with, or recovered from COVID-19. A freely available public database, intended as a resource for researchers studying the immune response to SARS-CoV-2, is where the repertoires were released. The samples were drawn from the first 160 participants of the ongoing ImmuneRACE study and from under 1,500 subjects provided by 6 global collaborators.

This clone was counted once. It lacks a known antigen. Per-nucleotide qualities are absent, and no much larger clonotype sits a single base away. General conclusions and limits of the study: How much clinical and demographic metadata was included differed by source and by participant, and the metadata was provided uncurated.

Enrolling through a virtual design, the prospective study's participants ranged in age from roughly 18 to 90 years and lived across some 23 United States geographic areas. To assign participants to cohorts, the prospective study relied on clinical history that participants themselves reported in a screening survey and a study questionnaire. For ImmuneRACE Cohort 3, a participant was defined as recovered based on two consecutive negative NP/OP PCR tests, clearance by a healthcare professional, or resolution of symptoms. Mobile phlebotomists in the prospective study collected whole blood, serum and a nasopharyngeal or oropharyngeal swab from every participant. Participants in the prospective study had the option to provide additional blood draws and questionnaires over a roughly 2-month period. Before DNA extraction, blood samples from the prospective study were shipped at room temperature or frozen.

Between the V and J ends, shortened by 1 base and 4 bases respectively, the junction contains 13 bases. Taken from the germline V gene (reference sequence), the CDR1 and CDR2 loops are LNHDA and SQIVND. The CDR3, cysteine through phenylalanine, is 15 amino acids long. The entry retains the CDR3 DNA only, 45 bases that are in frame from base 1. TCRbeta CDR3 regions were amplified from genomic DNA using the immunoSEQ Assay, a bias-controlled multiplex PCR. As for how the authors treated the data: The number of nucleated cells in each sample was estimated from the amplification of reference gene primers within the assay. Sequence reads were collapsed and filtered to measure the absolute abundance of every unique TCRbeta CDR3 rearrangement. For each sample, productive Simpson clonality was calculated by taking the square root of Simpson's diversity index across productive rearrangements. TCRdb stores this immuneACCESS table with in-frame sequences only. Part of the clones is absent; in the studies checked, under half of the shortfall reflects unresolved V genes, and no reason is known for the rest. Clone size and V and J calls were adopted from that table, with D and trimming inferred from the DNA. The sample records around 390,000 clones, around nine tenths of which are singletons. Approximately 9.3% of the sample goes to the ten largest clones.

The TCR sequence derives from a woman aged 45-60 years who had recovered from COVID-19. The specimen was PBMCs or T cells enriched from blood (not recorded which). The V gene is TRBV19 and the J gene is TRBJ1-2; TRBD1 is a possible D gene, resting on 5 matching bases. The DNA sequence follows: TGTGCCAGTAGTATAGTTGAGGGGAGGAGCTATGGCTACACCTTC. Its coded protein is CASSIVEGRSYGYTF.